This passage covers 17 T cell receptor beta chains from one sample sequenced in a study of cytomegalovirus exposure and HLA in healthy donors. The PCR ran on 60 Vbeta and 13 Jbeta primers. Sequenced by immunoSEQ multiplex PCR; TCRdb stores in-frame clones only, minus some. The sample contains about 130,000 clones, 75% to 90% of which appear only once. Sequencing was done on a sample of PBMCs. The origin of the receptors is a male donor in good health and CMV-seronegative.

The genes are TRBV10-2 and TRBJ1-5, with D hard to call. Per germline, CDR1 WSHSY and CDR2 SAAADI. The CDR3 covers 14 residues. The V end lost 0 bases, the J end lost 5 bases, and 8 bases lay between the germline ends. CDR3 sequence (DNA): TGCGCCAGCAGTGAGTCCGGCGGAGATCAGCCCCAGCATTTT. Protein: CASSESGGDQPQHF.

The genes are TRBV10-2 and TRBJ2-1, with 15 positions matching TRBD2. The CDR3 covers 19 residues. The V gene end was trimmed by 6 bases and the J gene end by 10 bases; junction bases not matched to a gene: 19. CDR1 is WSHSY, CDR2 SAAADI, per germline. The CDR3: CASSPPGLAGGPGEKEQFF. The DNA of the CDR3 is TGCGCCAGCAGCCCCCCCGGACTAGCGGGAGGGCCCGGAGAAAAAGAGCAGTTCTTC.

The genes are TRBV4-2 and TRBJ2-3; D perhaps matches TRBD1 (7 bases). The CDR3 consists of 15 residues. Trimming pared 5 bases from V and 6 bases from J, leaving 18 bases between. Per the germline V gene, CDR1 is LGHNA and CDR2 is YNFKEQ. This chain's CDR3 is CASSGARGGGDTQYF. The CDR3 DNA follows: TGTGCCAGCAGCGGGGCTAGAGGAGGGGGCGATACGCAGTATTTT.

The CDR3 bases are TGTGCCATCAGTGAGACAGGGGGAGTATACGAGCAGTACTTC. Translating it yields CAISETGGVYEQYF. The chain has TRBV10-3 and TRBJ2-7; TRBD1 matches at 8 bases. Germline loops: CDR1 ENHRY, CDR2 SYGVKD. After removal of 2 bases from V and 4 bases from J, the junction contained 4 bases not matched to a gene. CDR3 length: 14 residues.

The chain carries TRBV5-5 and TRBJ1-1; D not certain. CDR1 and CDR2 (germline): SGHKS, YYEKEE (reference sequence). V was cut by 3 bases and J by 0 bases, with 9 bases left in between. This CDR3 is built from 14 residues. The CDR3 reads CASSSGLMNTEAFF. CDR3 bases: TGTGCCAGCAGCTCCGGACTTATGAACACTGAAGCTTTCTTT. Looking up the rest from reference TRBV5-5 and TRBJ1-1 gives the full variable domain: DAGVTQSPTHLIKTRGQQVTLRCSPISGHKSVSWYQQVLGQGPQFIFQYYEKEERGRGNFPDRFSARQFPNYSSELNVNALLLGDSALYLCASSSGLMNTEAFFGQGTRLTVV.

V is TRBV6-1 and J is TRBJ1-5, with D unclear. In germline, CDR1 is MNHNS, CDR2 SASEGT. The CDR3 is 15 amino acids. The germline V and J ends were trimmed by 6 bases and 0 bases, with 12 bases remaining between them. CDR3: CASSLPRNSNQPQHF. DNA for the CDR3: TGTGCCAGCAGCCTTCCGAGAAATAGCAATCAGCCCCAGCATTTT.

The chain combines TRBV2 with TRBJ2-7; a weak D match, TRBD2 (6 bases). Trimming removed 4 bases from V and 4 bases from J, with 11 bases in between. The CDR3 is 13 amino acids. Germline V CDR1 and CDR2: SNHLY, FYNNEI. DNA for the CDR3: TGTGCCAGCAGTGGGGACTTACCTTACGAGCAGTACTTC. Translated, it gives CASSGDLPYEQYF.

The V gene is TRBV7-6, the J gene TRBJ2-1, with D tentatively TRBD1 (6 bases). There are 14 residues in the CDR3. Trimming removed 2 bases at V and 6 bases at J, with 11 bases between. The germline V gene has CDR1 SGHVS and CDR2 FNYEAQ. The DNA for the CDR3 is TGTGCCAGCAGCTTATACAGGGCCGGCAATGAGCAGTTCTTC. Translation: CASSLYRAGNEQFF.

CDR3 DNA: TGCGCCAGCAGCCTGGGGGGACAGAGTAACTATGGCTACACCTTC. The encoded protein is CASSLGGQSNYGYTF. This chain links TRBV4-1 with TRBJ1-2; the match to TRBD1 covers 7 bases. V dropped 4 bases and J dropped 1; count of bases not matched to a gene: 6. The CDR3 covers 15 residues. Germline values: CDR1 MGHRA, CDR2 YSYEKL.

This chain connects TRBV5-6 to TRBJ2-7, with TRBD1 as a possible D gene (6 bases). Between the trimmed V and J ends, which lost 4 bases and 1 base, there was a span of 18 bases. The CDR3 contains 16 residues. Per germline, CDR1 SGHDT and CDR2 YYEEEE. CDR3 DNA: TGTGCCAGCAGCATCTCCACAGGGCTCGGGTCCTACGAGCAGTACTTC. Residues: CASSISTGLGSYEQYF.

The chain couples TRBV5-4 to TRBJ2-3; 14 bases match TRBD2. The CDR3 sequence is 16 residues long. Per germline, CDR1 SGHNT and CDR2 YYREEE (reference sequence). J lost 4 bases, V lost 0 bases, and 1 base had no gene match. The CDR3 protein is CASSLGLAGGPDTQYF. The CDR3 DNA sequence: TGTGCCAGCAGCTTGGGACTAGCGGGAGGGCCAGATACGCAGTATTTT. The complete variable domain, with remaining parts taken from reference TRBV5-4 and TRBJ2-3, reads ETGVTQSPTHLIKTRGQQVTLRCSSQSGHNTVSWYQQALGQGPQFIFQYYREEENGRGNFPPRFSGLQFPNYSSELNVNALELDDSALYLCASSLGLAGGPDTQYFGPGTRLTVL.

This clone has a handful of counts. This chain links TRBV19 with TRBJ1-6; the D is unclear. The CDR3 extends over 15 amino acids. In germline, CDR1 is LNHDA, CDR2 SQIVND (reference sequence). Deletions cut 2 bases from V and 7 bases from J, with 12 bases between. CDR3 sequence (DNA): TGTGCCAGTAGTATATATCTGGAGACGAATTCACCCCTCCACTTT. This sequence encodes CASSIYLETNSPLHF.

The CDR3 here is CASSLPDRGNTEAFF. The CDR3 coding sequence is TGTGCCAGCTCGCTTCCTGACAGGGGCAACACTGAAGCTTTCTTT. The chain is built from TRBV18 and TRBJ1-1; 8 nucleotides agree with TRBD1. This CDR3 region has 15 residues. Germline CDR1 reads KGHSH; CDR2 reads LQKENI. J gave up 2 bases and V 6 bases, and 8 bases lay outside the gene matches.

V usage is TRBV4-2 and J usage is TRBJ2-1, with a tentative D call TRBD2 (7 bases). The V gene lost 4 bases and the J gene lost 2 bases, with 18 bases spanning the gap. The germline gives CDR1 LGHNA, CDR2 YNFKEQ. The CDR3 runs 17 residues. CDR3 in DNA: TGTGCCAGCAGCCCAAAGGTGGGGGGGCGGGCCTACAATGAGCAGTTCTTC. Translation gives CASSPKVGGRAYNEQFF.

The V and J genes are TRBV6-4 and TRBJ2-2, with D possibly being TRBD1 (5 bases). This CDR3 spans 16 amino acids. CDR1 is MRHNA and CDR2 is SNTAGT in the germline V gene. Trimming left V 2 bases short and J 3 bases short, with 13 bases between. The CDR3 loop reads CASSDGVRADTGELFF. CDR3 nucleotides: TGTGCCAGCAGTGACGGTGTCAGGGCCGACACCGGGGAGCTGTTTTTT.

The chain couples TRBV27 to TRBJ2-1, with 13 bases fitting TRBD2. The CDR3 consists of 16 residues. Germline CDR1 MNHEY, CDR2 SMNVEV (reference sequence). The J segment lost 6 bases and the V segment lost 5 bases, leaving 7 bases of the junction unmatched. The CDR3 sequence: CASSPLLAGGPNEQFF. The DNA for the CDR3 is TGTGCCAGCAGTCCGCTACTAGCGGGGGGGCCCAATGAGCAGTTCTTC.

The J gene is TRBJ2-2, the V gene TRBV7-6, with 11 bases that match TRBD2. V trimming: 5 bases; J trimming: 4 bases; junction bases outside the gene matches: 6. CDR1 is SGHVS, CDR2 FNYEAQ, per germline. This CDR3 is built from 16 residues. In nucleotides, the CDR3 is TGTGCCAGCAGCGCGACTAGCGGGATTACCACCGGGGAGCTGTTTTTT. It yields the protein CASSATSGITTGELFF.